The 25 T cell receptor beta chains reported below all come from one sample, sequenced in a study of blood T cells in healthy people across ages (dated by TCRdb to the mid-2010s). Library creation used 5' RACE. For sequencing, an Illumina HiSeq 2500 was employed. A second PCR of 7 to 11 cycles was performed with a sample-barcoded 5' primer and a J-beta primer mix. Using fastp trimming at Q25 and MiXCR clonotype assembly, TCRdb reanalyzed the public sequencing data and kept in-frame beta chains. When rows share a CDR3 protein, they turn into one entry using the most common DNA and genes. This sample has more than 800,000 distinct CDR3 sequences in its table, and more than 25% of those were observed once. The top ten constitute 15% to 20% of the sample. The specimen was blood. Receptors were obtained from a woman aged 80 or over in good health.

This clonotype was observed a few times. The chain joins TRBV6-2 or TRBV6-3 to TRBJ1-2, with 7 bases that match TRBD1. V shed 6 bases and J 4 bases; nucleotides not matched to a gene: 17. The CDR3 contains 17 residues. CDR1 and CDR2 (germline): MNHEY, SVGEGT. This chain's CDR3 is CASSQHTGATVVYGYTF. The CDR3 DNA reads TGTGCCAGCAGCCAACACACAGGGGCTACAGTGGTCTATGGCTACACCTTC.

The chain joins TRBV6-6 to TRBJ1-4, with 9 positions matching TRBD1. This CDR3 has 17 residues. J lost 8 bases, V lost 1 base, and 11 bases had no gene match. Germline V CDR1 and CDR2: MNHNY, SVGAGI (reference sequence). The CDR3 protein is CASSYLPGQGIGEKLFF. CDR3 in DNA: TGTGCCAGCAGTTACTTGCCGGGACAGGGTATTGGAGAAAAACTGTTTTTT.

This clonotype was observed many times. The V call is TRBV25-1, the J call TRBJ2-7; perhaps TRBD1 as D (6 bases). Germline V gives CDR1 MGHDK, CDR2 SYGVNS. This CDR3 comprises 12 residues. Trimming took 10 bases from V and 0 from J, leaving 10 bases between them. The CDR3 sequence: CAIQGNSYEQYF. DNA for the CDR3: TGTGCCATCCAGGGGAACTCCTACGAGCAGTACTTC.

There are many counts of this clonotype. This chain links TRBV4-2 with TRBJ2-1; 11 bases fit TRBD2. Germline lookup yields CDR1 LGHNA and CDR2 YNFKEQ. V was pared by 4 bases and J by 6 bases, with 2 bases of the junction left unmatched. The CDR3 sequence is 14 residues long. CDR3 bases: TGTGCCAGCAGCCGAGGGACTAGCGGCAATGAGCAGTTCTTC. This gives the protein CASSRGTSGNEQFF.

This clonotype was picked up a small number of times. This chain connects TRBV7-9 to TRBJ1-5; the D is unclear. CDR1 SEHNR and CDR2 FQNEAQ come from the germline V gene (reference sequence). The CDR3 consists of 12 residues. The V and J ends lost 3 bases and 10 bases respectively, with 10 bases between them. This CDR3 reads CASSLSNSPQHF. The CDR3 DNA reads as TGTGCCAGCAGCTTGAGTAACAGTCCCCAGCATTTT.

The chain uses TRBV20-1 and TRBJ1-2; D is possibly TRBD1 (5 bases). V gave up 1 base and J gave up 3 bases, with 18 bases separating them. Germline V gives CDR1 DFQATT, CDR2 SNEGSKA (reference sequence). This CDR3 is 16 amino acids long. The CDR3 DNA reads TGCAGTGCTAGAGGGACGGTGCGGGGGGACCACTATGGCTACACCTTC. Translation gives CSARGTVRGDHYGYTF.

This clonotype appeared many times. The V and J genes are TRBV6-5 and TRBJ2-3; tentative D call: TRBD1 (6 bases). The V end lost 6 bases, the J end lost 3 bases, and 16 bases lay between the germline ends. Germline V gene data show CDR1 as MNHEY and CDR2 as SVGAGI. The CDR3 runs 15 residues. The CDR3 region is CASSRGGVRTDTQYF. CDR3 coding DNA: TGTGCCAGCAGCAGAGGGGGAGTGAGGACAGATACGCAGTATTTT.

In its sample, this clonotype was seen many times. The chain has TRBV7-2 and TRBJ2-3; 8 bases are a match to TRBD2. After removal of 1 base from V and 3 bases from J, the junction contained 3 bases not matched to a gene. Germline CDR1 SGHTA, CDR2 FQGNSA. This CDR3 is 15 amino acids long. This CDR3 is CASSLVAGPTDTQYF. The CDR3 coding sequence is TGTGCCAGCAGCTTAGTAGCGGGGCCAACAGATACGCAGTATTTT.

At least ten counts were recorded for this clonotype. The genes are TRBV7-9 and TRBJ2-1; TRBD1 is a possible D gene (6 bases). CDR3 length equals 15 residues. Trimming pared 5 bases from V and 4 bases from J, leaving 15 bases between. The V gene's germline CDR1 is SEHNR and CDR2 FQNEAQ (reference sequence). The DNA of the CDR3 is TGTGCCAGCAGCCCGGACAGACCCCCGTACAATGAGCAGTTCTTC. This encodes CASSPDRPPYNEQFF.

A remark on this clonotype: A much larger clone is a single base away; this may be a read error. The CDR3 region has the DNA TGTGTCTGGAGGGTCTTAGCGGGGGGCCCGTCGGCCAAAAACATTCAGTACTTC. Translating gives CVWRVLAGGPSAKNIQYF. This chain links TRBV30 with TRBJ2-4; 10 bases are shared with TRBD2. The germline gives CDR1 GTSNPN, CDR2 SVGIG (reference sequence). This CDR3 is built from 18 residues.

This clonotype has a handful of counts. J is TRBJ2-7 and V is TRBV20-1; D remains unclear. The CDR3 is 11 residues long. Trimming left V 6 bases short and J 6 bases short, with 12 bases between. Germline V gene sequence: CDR1 DFQATT, CDR2 SNEGSKA (reference sequence). The CDR3 here is CSANPSSEQYF. The CDR3 DNA is TGCAGTGCCAACCCGTCGTCCGAGCAGTACTTC.

As for this clonotype: A read error is possible here, since a much larger clone lies one base away. The chain recombines TRBV20-1 with TRBJ1-5; TRBD1 aligns across 9 bases. The tail of the sequence fits TRBJ2-3 better, so the J call may be wrong. This CDR3 has 12 residues. The germline V gene encodes CDR1 DFQATT and CDR2 SNEGSKA (reference sequence). CDR3 in DNA: TGCAGTGCGCGACAGGGGGATCAGCCCCAGTATTTT. It specifies CSARQGDQPQYF.

This clonotype has a count of ten or more. The chain has TRBV5-1 and TRBJ1-1, with D unresolved. V was pared by 0 bases and J by 0 bases, with 9 bases between. The CDR3 loop spans 15 amino acids. Germline V gene data show CDR1 as SGHRS and CDR2 as YFSETQ. The DNA for the CDR3 is TGCGCCAGCAGCTTGGGGCAGTACGTGAACACTGAAGCTTTCTTT. Translated, it gives CASSLGQYVNTEAFF.

This clonotype was detected a few times. A clone one base away is much larger, so this may be a read error. The chain links TRBV6-5 to TRBJ2-3; 11 bases match TRBD2. CDR3 size: 17 residues. Germline V gene data show CDR1 as MNHEY and CDR2 as SVGAGI. In nucleotides, the CDR3 is TGTGCCAGCAGTTCGCTAGCGGGGGGCCTTCCCACAGATGCGCAGTATTTT. Amino acid sequence: CASSSLAGGLPTDAQYF.

The V gene is TRBV7-8, the J gene TRBJ2-7, with 9 positions matching TRBD1. The CDR3 sequence is 14 residues long. CDR1 is SGHVS, CDR2 FQNEAQ, per germline. J lost 3 bases, V lost 5 bases, and 5 bases had no gene match. The DNA of the CDR3 is TGTGCCAGCAGCGAGCCGGGACAGGGCTACGAGCAGTACTTC. Amino acid sequence: CASSEPGQGYEQYF.

As concerns this clonotype: A much larger clone lies one base from this, so it may be a read error. CDR3 loop: CSVSGCQETQYF. The CDR3 DNA follows: TGCAGCGTTTCCGGGTGCCAAGAGACCCAGTACTTC. The V gene is TRBV29-1, the J gene TRBJ2-5; D unclear. The V gene's germline CDR1 is SQVTM and CDR2 ANQGSEA. The germline V and J ends were trimmed by 5 bases and 1 base, with 8 bases remaining between them. The CDR3 runs to 12 residues.

This clonotype was observed many times. The genes are TRBV7-6 and TRBJ2-3; TRBD2 agrees at 9 bases. This CDR3 is built from 17 residues. V lost 2 bases, J lost 8 bases, and 14 bases stayed unmatched. Looked up from germline, CDR1 is SGHVS and CDR2 is FNYEAQ. The CDR3 reads CASSLNAAGLAGLTQYF. The CDR3 DNA follows: TGTGCCAGCAGCTTAAACGCGGCGGGGCTAGCGGGACTTACGCAGTATTTT.

This clonotype was recorded at least ten times. The chain employs TRBV6-1 and TRBJ1-2, with D unresolved. This CDR3 region has 13 residues. CDR1 and CDR2 from the germline V gene are MNHNS and SASEGT. V was pared by 1 base and J by 3 bases, with 6 bases between. In nucleotides, the CDR3 is TGTGCCAGCAGTGAAGTCCAGTACTATGGCTACACCTTC. Its translation is CASSEVQYYGYTF.

This clonotype appeared a few times. The gene calls are TRBV20-1 and TRBJ2-2, with D possibly matching TRBD2 (5 bases). The CDR3 has 14 amino acids. Between the trimmed V and J ends, which lost 2 bases and 8 bases, there was a span of 15 bases. Germline V lookup: CDR1 DFQATT, CDR2 SNEGSKA (reference sequence). CDR3 sequence (DNA): TGCAGTGCTAGAAAGTGGGCCCGCGGGGGGGAGCTGTTTTTT. It yields the protein CSARKWARGGELFF.

Only a few counts were recorded for this clonotype. A much larger clone is a single base away; this may be a read error. The V and J genes are TRBV7-9 and TRBJ2-1; D unclear. Per germline, CDR1 SEHNR and CDR2 FQNEAQ (reference sequence). The CDR3 has 13 residues. CDR3 sequence reads: CSSSLDWSNEQFF. The CDR3 DNA reads as TGTTCCAGCAGCTTAGATTGGAGCAATGAGCAGTTCTTC.

Ten or more counts support this clonotype. The chain carries TRBV6-2 or TRBV6-3 and TRBJ1-5; D possibly corresponds to TRBD1 (6 bases). CDR3 length equals 15 residues. Germline loops: CDR1 MNHEY, CDR2 SVGEGT. With 6 bases removed from V and 0 bases from J, the gap between germline ends came to 12 bases. CDR3 DNA sequence: TGTGCCAGCAGCCAGGGACACCTTAGCAATCAGCCCCAGCATTTT. Its protein product is CASSQGHLSNQPQHF.

V is TRBV12-3 or TRBV12-4 and J is TRBJ2-2; 7 bases agree with TRBD2. V lost 5 bases, J lost 6 bases, and 9 bases stayed unmatched. The CDR3 covers 15 residues. The CDR3 spells CASSTLAGGAGELFF. The CDR3 DNA follows: TGTGCCAGCAGTACCTTAGCGGGTGGTGCCGGGGAGCTGTTTTTT.

Note on this clonotype: A much larger clone lies a single base off, so this may be a read error. The J gene is TRBJ2-1, the V gene TRBV3-1; D possibly corresponds to TRBD2 (6 bases). The DNA end lines up better with TRBJ2-7; the J call may be wrong. From germline, CDR1 is LGHDT and CDR2 YNNKEL (reference sequence). The CDR3 runs 16 residues. The CDR3 nucleotides are TGTGCCAGCAGCCAAGTGTTAACTAGCTCCTACAATGAGCAGTACTTC. It codes for CASSQVLTSSYNEQYF.

This clonotype was recorded many times. V gene TRBV20-1 combines with J gene TRBJ2-3; D uncertain. The V gene lost 6 bases and the J gene lost 1 base, with 14 bases spanning the gap. Germline CDR1 is DFQATT and CDR2 is SNEGSKA (reference sequence). This CDR3 is 14 amino acids long. As DNA, the CDR3 is TGCAGTGCCCCTACGCCGGATGGCACAGATACGCAGTATTTT. Translating it yields CSAPTPDGTDTQYF.

This clonotype was seen a handful of times. The chain combines TRBV5-1 with TRBJ2-3; possible D gene TRBD1, 6 bases. Germline CDR1 is SGHRS and CDR2 is YFSETQ. This CDR3 comprises 16 residues. Trimming pared 4 bases from V and 3 bases from J, leaving 18 bases between. The CDR3 protein is CASSPRGSRETDTQYF. CDR3 DNA sequence: TGCGCCAGCAGCCCCAGGGGTTCTAGGGAAACAGATACGCAGTATTTT.